This T cell receptor beta chain derives from a study of T cell responses to AZD1222 COVID-19 vaccine (dated by TCRdb to about 2021). General notes on the study: AZD1222 recipients with second doses at about 4 weeks or about 12 weeks were pooled, because spike-specific TCR depth and breadth did not differ between schedules. Enrollment into the trials was organized by age into subgroups of 18-55, 56-69 and 70-plus years, and those subgroups contained roughly 160, 29 and 62 TCR-sequenced participants, respectively. TCR sequencing was performed for roughly 250 trial participants, of whom about 210 were given two doses of AZD1222 and 26 were given two doses of MenACWY control vaccine. The paper's findings and limits, for the study overall: Participants were mostly white British, with more females than males. The authors suggested clonal diversity may have been underestimated. Conclusions about previously exposed vaccinees were limited because only a handful of AZD1222 recipients were SARS-CoV-2 seropositive at baseline. In the small 56-69-year group, the increase in depth fell short of significance, most likely because of low power. After two AZD1222 doses, both the breadth and the depth of spike-specific TCRs were significantly higher than at day 0 and than in MenACWY recipients. Because no day 14 peak-response samples were available, the repertoires could be characterized only after the peak T cell response. Nearly half of unique spike-specific TCRs reportedly recognized epitopes outside regions mutated in the B.1.351 and B.1.1.7 variants. Vaccine-associated CD4 TCRs spanned the whole spike protein, with dominant responses in regions 160-218 and 743-854.

The germline V gene gives CDR1 as SGHTA and CDR2 as FQGTGA. V lost 2 bases and J lost 7 bases, and the count of bases not matched to a germline gene is 14. The CDR3 spans 18 residues, from the cysteine through the phenylalanine. Only the CDR3 portion is preserved as DNA: 54 bases, with reading frame beginning at the first base. Per the publication, the time point label means: baseline before first vaccination. Vaccinee samples came from UK trials COV001 and COV002, including a single-blind randomized controlled phase 2/3 trial of AZD1222 (ChAdOx1 nCoV-19) in healthy adults. For TCRbeta chain sequencing, PBMC samples from trial participants were taken at day 0 and at day 28 after the second dose. Turning to this clone: What this receptor recognizes is not known. Within one base of it there is no much larger clone, and no base qualities were kept.

The CDR3 regions of human TCRbeta chains were analyzed by immunosequencing. The authors' analysis ran thus. Repertoire TCRs were checked for matches against a reference library of SARS-CoV-2-specific TCRs that had been generated using the MIRA antigen-specificity platform. Breadth was defined as the fraction of unique TCRs that were SARS-CoV-2-associated, and depth was defined as the fraction of total T cells that were SARS-CoV-2-associated. Using the MIRA data, each spike-specific TCR was mapped to the spike region that the TCR reacts to and placed in a CD4 or CD8 class. Log10-transformed breadth and depth values were compared by one-way ANOVA with Sidak's multiple comparisons tests. Entries here come from immuneACCESS through TCRdb and include only in-frame sequences with V and J called. Some clones fail to appear in such tables; in the studies checked, an unresolved V gene covers under half of the shortfall, and the cause of the remainder is unknown. From that table come the V and J calls and clone size; the DNA was used to work out D and trimming. The sample data list 75,000 to 90,000 clones, and roughly 86% of these were observed just once. The ten top clones hold approximately 9% of the sample.

The sequencing used peripheral blood, collected on day 0 of AZD1222 vaccination. This TCR came from an adult in good health. The rearrangement joined TRBV7-3 to TRBJ1-6; the central 7 bases match TRBD1. DNA sequence: TGTGCCAGCAGCTTATTAGGTACAGGGGCGGCCACGAATTCACCCCTCCACTTT. The encoded protein is CASSLLGTGAATNSPLHF.